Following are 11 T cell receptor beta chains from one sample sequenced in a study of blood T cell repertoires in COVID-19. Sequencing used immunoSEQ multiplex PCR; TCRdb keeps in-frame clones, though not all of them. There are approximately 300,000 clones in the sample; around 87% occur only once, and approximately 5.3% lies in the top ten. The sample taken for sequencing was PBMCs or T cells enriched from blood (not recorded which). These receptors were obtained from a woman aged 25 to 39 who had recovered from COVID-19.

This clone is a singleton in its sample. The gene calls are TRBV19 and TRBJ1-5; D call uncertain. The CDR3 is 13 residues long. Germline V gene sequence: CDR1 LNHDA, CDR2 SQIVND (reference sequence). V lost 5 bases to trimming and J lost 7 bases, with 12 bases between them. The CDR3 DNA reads TGTGCCAGTAGTCCCATTCTAAGACAGCCCCAGCATTTT. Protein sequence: CASSPILRQPQHF.

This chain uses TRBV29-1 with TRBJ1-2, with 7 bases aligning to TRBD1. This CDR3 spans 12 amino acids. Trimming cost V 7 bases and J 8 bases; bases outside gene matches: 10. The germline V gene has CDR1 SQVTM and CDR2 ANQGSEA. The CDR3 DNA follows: TGCAGCGCCGAACGACAGGGCGGGGGCTACACCTTC. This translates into CSAERQGGGYTF.

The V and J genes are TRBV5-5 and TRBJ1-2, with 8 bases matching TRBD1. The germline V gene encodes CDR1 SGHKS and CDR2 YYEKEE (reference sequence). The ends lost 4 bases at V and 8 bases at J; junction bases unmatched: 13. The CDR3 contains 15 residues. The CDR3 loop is CASSPWVDRARGYTF. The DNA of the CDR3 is TGTGCCAGCAGCCCATGGGTGGACAGGGCAAGAGGCTACACCTTC.

CDR3 DNA sequence: TGTGCCAGCAGGGCAGGGGTTAATGGCTACACCTTC. Residues: CASRAGVNGYTF. The chain recombines TRBV2 with TRBJ1-2; possible D gene TRBD1, 6 bases. This CDR3 is 12 amino acids long. Trimming cost V 6 bases and J 6 bases, with 11 bases left between them. Germline assignment: CDR1 SNHLY and CDR2 FYNNEI.

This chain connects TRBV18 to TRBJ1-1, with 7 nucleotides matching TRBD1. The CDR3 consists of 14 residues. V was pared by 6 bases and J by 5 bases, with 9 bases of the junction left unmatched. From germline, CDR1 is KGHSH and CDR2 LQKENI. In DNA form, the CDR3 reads TGTGCCAGCTCCCCCAGGGGGGCGGAAACTGAAGCTTTCTTT. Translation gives CASSPRGAETEAFF.

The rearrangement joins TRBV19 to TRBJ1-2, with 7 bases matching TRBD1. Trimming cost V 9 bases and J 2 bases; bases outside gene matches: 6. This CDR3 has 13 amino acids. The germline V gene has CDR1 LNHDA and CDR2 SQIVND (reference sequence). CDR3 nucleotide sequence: TGTGCCAGCTCGGGACAGACGAACTATGGCTACACCTTC. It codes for CASSGQTNYGYTF. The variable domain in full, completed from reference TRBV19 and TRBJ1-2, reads DGGITQSPKYLFRKEGQNVTLSCEQNLNHDAMYWYRQDPGQGLRLIYYSQIVNDFQKGDIAEGYSVSREKKESFPLTVTSAQKNPTAFYLCASSGQTNYGYTFGSGTRLTVV.

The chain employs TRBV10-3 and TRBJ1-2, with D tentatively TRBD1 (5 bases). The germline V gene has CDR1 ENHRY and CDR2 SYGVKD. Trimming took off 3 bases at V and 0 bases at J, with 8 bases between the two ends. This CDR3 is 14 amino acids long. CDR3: CAISDRDTNYGYTF. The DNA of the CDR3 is TGTGCCATCAGTGACAGGGATACTAACTATGGCTACACCTTC.

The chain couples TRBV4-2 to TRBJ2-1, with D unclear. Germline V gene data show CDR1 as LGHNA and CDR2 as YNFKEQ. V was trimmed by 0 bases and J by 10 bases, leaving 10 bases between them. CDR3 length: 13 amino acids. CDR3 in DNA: TGTGCCAGCAGCCAAGAAGCGTCTAGGGAGCAGTTCTTC. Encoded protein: CASSQEASREQFF.

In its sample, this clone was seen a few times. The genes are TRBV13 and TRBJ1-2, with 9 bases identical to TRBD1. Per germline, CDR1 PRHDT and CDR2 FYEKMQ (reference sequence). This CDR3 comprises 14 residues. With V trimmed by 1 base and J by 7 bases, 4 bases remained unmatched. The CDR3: CASSLVDRGGGYTF. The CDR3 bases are TGTGCCAGCAGCTTAGTGGACAGGGGCGGTGGCTACACCTTC.

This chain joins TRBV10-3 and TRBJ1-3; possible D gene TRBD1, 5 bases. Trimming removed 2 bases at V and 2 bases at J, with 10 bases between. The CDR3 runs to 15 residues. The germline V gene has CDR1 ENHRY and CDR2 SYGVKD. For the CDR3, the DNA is TGTGCCATCAGTGAGACGGGGGTTCCTGGAAACACCATATATTTT. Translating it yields CAISETGVPGNTIYF.

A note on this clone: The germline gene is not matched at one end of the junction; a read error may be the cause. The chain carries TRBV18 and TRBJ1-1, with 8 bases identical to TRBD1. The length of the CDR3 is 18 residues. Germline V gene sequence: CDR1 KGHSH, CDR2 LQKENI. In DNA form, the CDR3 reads TGTGCCAGCTCACCAGGACAGGGCGCAATTGGGATGAACACTGAAACTTTCTTT. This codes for CASSPGQGAIGMNTETFF.